The 2 T cell receptor beta chains below all came from one sample that was sequenced in a study of blood T cell repertoires in COVID-19. The protocol was immunoSEQ multiplex PCR, while the TCRdb copy is restricted to in-frame clones and leaves out a portion. The sample yields about 210,000 clones, approximately 82% seen once. Sequencing was done on a sample of peripheral blood. The origin of the receptors is a woman aged 45-65 years with acute or convalescent COVID-19.

The chain carries TRBV30 and TRBJ1-5, with 9 bases matching TRBD1. Germline loops: CDR1 GTSNPN, CDR2 SVGIG (reference sequence). Trimming at V came to 7 bases and at J to 2 bases, leaving 3 bases not matched to a gene. This CDR3 region has 13 residues. CDR3 nucleotide sequence: TGTGCCTTCGGGACAGGGCGCAATCAGCCCCAGCATTTT. This gives the protein CAFGTGRNQPQHF.

The V and J genes are TRBV6-2 or TRBV6-3 and TRBJ1-2; D might be TRBD1 (6 bases). CDR1 is MNHEY and CDR2 is SVGEGT in the germline V gene. Trimming cost V 3 bases and J 6 bases, with 17 bases left between them. This CDR3 is 15 amino acids long. CDR3 loop: CASSYFDTQGNGYTF. In DNA, the CDR3 is TGTGCCAGCAGTTATTTTGATACTCAGGGGAATGGCTACACCTTC.